This T cell receptor (beta chain) is from a study of T cell repertoires in cytomegalovirus infection. Per germline, CDR1 LGHNA and CDR2 YNFKEQ. This CDR3 region has 15 residues. The V end lost 4 bases, the J end lost 2 bases, and 14 bases lay between the germline ends. MiXCR was run by TCRdb on the reads, yielding one entry per CDR3 protein. The sample lists around 440,000 distinct CDR3 sequences, approximately 11% occurring once. This clonotype occurred many times. What was sequenced was PBMCs. The genes are TRBV4-2 and TRBJ1-1, with a weak D call TRBD1 (5 bases). The receptor's source is a human donor in good health (CMV status not recorded). Some clones in this sample may be carry-over from other donors' samples. The CDR3 DNA sequence: TGTGCCAGCAGCCGCCCCACGACAGTTAACACTGAAGCTTTCTTT. Translating gives CASSRPTTVNTEAFF.